This TCR beta chain was captured in a study of T cells in Graves' hyperthyroidism and ophthalmopathy. This clonotype was counted at least ten times. CDR3 length equals 13 residues. Trimming removed 5 bases at V and 3 bases at J, with 10 bases between. Germline CDR1 and CDR2: MNHNS and SASEGT. The hyperthyroidism patients had all been newly diagnosed, and their disease duration was under 2 months. Their ages ranged from 18 to 65 years. Authors of the study amplified TCR beta CDR3 regions from RNA transcripts. First-round RT-PCR targeting the TCR CDR3 was performed with the HTBI primer set. MiXCR, run by TCRdb on the multiplex PCR reads, gives a single entry per CDR3 protein. Here the sample spans about 350,000 distinct CDR3 sequences, approximately 19% being singletons.

The receptor was isolated from a woman aged 18-29 years with Graves' hyperthyroidism. The chain has TRBV6-1 and TRBJ1-1, with D hard to call. Input material: blood. The CDR3 DNA sequence: TGTGCCAGCAGTCATACAGTAGACACTGAAGCTTTCTTT. Protein sequence: CASSHTVDTEAFF.